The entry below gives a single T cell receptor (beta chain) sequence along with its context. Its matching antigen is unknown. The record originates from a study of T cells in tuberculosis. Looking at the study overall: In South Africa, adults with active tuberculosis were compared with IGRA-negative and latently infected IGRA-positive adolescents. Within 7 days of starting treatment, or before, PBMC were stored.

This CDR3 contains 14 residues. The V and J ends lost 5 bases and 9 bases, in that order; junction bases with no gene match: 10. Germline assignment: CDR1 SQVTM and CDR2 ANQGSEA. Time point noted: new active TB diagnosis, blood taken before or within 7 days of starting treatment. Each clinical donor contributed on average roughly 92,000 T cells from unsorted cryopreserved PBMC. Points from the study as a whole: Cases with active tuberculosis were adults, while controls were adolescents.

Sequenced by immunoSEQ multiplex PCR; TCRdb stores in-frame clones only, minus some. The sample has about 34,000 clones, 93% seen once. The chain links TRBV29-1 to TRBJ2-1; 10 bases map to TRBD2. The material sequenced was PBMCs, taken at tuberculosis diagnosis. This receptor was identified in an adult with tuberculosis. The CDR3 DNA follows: TGCAGCGTTCCCTGGAAGCGGGAGGGGGTTGAGCAGTTCTTC. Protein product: CSVPWKREGVEQFF.